Detailed here is one T cell receptor (beta chain). No antigen is known for it. Researchers ran the PCR with 60 Vbeta and 13 Jbeta primers. Clones were sequenced by immunoSEQ multiplex PCR, and TCRdb holds only the in-frame ones, with some missing. The sample carries approximately 130,000 clones, around 80% recorded once. This record belongs to a study of cytomegalovirus exposure and HLA in healthy donors. The study's findings and limits: With DRB1 most and HLA-C fewest, TCR association rates differed between HLA loci in a later analysis. Among the most significant clusters, several appeared linked to common viral pathogens in a later analysis.

V lost 8 bases to trimming and J lost 3 bases; unmatched junction nucleotides: 13. CDR3 length: 15 residues. CDR1 is LNHDA and CDR2 is SQIVND in the germline V gene (reference sequence). The clonotype originates from a woman aged 18-29 years in good health and CMV-seronegative. Sequencing was done on a sample of PBMCs. The chain has TRBV19 and TRBJ2-7; 7 bases are shared with TRBD1. CDR3 in DNA: TGTGCCAGTGGTACCCGACAGGGATTAGGCTACGAGCAGTACTTC. This codes for CASGTRQGLGYEQYF.